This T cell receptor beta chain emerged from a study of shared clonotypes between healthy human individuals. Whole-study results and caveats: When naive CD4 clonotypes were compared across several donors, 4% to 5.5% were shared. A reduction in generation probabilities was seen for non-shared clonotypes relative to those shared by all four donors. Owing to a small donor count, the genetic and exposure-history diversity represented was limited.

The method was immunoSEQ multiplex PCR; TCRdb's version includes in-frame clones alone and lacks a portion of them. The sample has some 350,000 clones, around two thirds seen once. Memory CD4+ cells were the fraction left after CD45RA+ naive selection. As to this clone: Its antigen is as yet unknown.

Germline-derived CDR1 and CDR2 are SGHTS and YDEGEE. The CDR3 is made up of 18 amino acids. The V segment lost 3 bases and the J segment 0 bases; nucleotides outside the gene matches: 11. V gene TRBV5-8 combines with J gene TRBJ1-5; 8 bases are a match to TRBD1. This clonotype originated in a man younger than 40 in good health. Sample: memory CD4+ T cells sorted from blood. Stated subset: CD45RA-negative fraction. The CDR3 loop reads CASSSPGGAGYSNQPQHF. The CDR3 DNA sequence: TGTGCCAGCAGCTCCCCAGGGGGCGCCGGATATAGCAATCAGCCCCAGCATTTT.